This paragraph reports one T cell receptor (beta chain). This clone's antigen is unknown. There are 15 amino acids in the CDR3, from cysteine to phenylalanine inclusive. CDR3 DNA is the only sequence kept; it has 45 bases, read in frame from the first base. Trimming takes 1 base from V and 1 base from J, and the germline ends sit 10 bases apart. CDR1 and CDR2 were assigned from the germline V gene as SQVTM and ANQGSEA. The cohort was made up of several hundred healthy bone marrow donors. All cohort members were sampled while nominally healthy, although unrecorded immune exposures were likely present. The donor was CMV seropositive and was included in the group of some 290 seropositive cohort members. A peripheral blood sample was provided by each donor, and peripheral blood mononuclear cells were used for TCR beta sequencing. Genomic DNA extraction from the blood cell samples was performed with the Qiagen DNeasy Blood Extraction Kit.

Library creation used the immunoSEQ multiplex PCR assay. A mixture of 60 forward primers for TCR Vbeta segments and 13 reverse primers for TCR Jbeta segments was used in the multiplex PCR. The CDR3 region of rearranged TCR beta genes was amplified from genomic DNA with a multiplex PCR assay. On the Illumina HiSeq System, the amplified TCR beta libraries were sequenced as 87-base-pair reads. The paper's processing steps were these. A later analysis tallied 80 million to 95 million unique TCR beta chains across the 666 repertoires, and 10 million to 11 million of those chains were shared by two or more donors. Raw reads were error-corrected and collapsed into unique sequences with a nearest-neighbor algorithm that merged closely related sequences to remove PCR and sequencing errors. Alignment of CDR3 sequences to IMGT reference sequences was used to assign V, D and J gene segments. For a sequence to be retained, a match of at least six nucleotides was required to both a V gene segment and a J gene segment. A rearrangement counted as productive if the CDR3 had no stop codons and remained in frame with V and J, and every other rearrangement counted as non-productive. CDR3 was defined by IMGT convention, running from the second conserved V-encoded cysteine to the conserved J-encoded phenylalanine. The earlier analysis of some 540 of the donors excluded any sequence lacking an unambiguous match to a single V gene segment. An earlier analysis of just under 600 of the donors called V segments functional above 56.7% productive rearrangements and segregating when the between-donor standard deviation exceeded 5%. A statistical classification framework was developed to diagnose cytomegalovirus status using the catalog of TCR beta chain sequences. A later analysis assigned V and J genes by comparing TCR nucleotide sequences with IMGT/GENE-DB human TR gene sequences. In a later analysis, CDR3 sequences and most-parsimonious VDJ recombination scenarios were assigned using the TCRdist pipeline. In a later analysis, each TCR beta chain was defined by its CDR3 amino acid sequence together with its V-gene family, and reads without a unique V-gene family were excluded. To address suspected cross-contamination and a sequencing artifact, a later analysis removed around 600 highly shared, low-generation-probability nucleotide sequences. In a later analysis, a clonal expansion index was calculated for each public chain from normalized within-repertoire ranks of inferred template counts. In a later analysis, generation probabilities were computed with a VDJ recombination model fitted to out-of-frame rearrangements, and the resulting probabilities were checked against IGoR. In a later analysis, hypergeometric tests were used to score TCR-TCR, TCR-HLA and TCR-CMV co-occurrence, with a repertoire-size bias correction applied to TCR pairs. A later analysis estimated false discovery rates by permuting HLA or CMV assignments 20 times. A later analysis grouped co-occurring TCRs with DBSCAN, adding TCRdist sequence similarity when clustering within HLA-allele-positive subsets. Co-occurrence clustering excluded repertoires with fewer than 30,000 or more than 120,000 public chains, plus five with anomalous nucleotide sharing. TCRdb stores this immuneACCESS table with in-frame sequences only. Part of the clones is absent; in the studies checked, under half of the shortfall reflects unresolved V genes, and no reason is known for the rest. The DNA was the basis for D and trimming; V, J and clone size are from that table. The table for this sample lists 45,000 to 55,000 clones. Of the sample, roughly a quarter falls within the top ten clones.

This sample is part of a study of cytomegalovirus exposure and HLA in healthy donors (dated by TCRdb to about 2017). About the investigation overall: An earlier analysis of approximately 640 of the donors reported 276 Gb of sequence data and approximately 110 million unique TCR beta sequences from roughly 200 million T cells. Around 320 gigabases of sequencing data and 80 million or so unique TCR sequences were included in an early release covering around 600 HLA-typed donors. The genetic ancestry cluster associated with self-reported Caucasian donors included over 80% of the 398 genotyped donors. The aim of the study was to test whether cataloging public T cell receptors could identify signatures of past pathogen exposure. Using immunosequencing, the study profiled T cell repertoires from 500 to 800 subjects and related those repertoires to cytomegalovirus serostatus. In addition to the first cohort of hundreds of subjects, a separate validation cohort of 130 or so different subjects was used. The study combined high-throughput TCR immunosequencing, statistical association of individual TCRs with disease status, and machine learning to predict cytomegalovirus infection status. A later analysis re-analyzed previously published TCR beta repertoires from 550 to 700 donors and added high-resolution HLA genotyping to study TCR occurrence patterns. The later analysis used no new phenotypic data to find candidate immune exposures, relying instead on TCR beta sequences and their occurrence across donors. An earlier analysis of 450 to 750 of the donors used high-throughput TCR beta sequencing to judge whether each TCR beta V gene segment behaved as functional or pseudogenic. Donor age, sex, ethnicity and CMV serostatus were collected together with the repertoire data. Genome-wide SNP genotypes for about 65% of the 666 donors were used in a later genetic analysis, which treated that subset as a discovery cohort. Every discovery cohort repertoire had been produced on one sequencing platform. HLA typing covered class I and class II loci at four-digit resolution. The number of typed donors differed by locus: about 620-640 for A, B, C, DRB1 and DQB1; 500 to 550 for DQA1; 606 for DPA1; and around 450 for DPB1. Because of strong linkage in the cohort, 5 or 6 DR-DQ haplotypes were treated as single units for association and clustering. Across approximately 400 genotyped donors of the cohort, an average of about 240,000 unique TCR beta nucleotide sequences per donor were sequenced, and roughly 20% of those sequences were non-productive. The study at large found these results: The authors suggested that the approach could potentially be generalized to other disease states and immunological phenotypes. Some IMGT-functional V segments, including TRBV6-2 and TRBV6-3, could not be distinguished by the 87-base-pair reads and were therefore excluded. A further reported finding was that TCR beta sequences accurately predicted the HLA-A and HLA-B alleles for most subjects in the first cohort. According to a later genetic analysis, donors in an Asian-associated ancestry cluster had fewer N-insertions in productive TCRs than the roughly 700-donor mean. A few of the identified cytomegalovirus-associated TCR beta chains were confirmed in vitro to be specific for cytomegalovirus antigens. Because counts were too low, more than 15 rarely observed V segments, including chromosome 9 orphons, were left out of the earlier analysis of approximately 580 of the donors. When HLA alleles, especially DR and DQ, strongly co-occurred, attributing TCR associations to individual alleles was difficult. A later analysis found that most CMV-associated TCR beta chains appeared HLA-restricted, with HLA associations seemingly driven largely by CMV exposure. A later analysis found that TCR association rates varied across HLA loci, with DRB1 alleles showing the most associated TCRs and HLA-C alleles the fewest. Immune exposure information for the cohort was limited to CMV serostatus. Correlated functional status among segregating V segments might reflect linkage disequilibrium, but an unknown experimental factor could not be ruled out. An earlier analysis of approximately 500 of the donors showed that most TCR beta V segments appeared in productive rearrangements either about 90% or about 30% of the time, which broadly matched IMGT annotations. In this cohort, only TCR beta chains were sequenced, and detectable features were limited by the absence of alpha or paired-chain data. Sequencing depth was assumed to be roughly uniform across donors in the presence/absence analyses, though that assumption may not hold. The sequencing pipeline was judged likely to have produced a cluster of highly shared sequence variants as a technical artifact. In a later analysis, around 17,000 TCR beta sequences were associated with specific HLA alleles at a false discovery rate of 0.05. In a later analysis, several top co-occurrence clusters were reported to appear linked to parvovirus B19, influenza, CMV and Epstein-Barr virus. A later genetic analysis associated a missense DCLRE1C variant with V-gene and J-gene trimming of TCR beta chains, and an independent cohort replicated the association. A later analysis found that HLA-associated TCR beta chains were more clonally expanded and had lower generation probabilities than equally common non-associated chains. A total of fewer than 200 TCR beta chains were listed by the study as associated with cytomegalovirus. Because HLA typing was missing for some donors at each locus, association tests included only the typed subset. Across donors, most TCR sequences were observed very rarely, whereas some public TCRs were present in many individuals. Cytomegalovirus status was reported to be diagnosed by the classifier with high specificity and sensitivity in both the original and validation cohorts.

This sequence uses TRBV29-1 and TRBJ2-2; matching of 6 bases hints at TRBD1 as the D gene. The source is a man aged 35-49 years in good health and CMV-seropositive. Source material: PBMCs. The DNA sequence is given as TGCAGCGTTGAAGTTGCAGGGGTGAACACCGGGGAGCTGTTTTTT. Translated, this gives CSVEVAGVNTGELFF.